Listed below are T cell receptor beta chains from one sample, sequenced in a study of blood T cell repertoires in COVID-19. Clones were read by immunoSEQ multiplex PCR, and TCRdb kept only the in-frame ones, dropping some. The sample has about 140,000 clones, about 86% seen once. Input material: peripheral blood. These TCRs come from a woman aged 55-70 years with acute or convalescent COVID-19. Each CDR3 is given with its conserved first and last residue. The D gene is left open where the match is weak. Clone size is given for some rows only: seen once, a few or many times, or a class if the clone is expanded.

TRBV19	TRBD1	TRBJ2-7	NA	CASSIQTGSSYEQYF	TGTGCCAGTAGTATCCAGACAGGGAGCTCCTACGAGCAGTACTTC
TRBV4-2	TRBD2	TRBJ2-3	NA	CASSHTTGTSEADTQYF	TGTGCCAGCAGCCACACCACCGGGACTAGCGAGGCAGATACGCAGTATTTT
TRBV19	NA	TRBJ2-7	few	CASSTSLESKQYF	TGTGCCAGTAGTACGTCCCTCGAGTCGAAGCAGTACTTC
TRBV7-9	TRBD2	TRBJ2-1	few	CASSPSGGDPAFF	TGTGCCAGCAGCCCTAGCGGAGGCGACCCTGCGTTCTTC
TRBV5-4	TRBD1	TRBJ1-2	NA	CASSLGTGADNYGYTF	TGTGCCAGCAGCTTGGGGACAGGGGCCGATAACTATGGCTACACCTTC
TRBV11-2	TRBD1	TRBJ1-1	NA	CASSPLTGGLSVAFF	TGTGCCAGCAGCCCTCTGACAGGGGGGCTTTCGGTAGCTTTCTTT
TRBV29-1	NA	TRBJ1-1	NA	CSVEVAAENTEAFF	TGCAGCGTTGAAGTGGCGGCCGAGAACACTGAAGCTTTCTTT
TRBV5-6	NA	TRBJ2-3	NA	CASSSGEVWRRLDTQYF	TGTGCCAGCAGCTCTGGGGAGGTGTGGCGAAGGTTGGATACGCAGTATTTT
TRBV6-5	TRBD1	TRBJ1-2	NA	CASGGTGGNYGYTF	TGTGCCAGCGGGGGGACAGGGGGCAACTATGGCTACACCTTC
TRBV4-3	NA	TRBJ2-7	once	CASSLRALGRGSEQYF	TGCGCCAGCAGCCTCCGAGCTTTAGGGAGAGGCTCCGAGCAGTACTTC
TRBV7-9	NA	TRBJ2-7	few	CASSLAMGPYEQYF	TGTGCCAGCAGCTTAGCGATGGGGCCCTACGAGCAGTACTTC
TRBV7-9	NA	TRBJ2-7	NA	CASSPQLPEQYF	TGTGCCAGCAGCCCCCAACTCCCCGAGCAGTACTTC
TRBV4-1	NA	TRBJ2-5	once	CASSPRARTQETQYF	TGCGCCAGCAGCCCCCGAGCCCGCACCCAAGAGACCCAGTACTTC
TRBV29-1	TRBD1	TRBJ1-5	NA	CSVGTGTGFNQPQHF	TGCAGCGTTGGGACCGGGACAGGTTTCAATCAGCCCCAGCATTTT